This T cell receptor beta chain was captured by sequencing in a study of metastatic and nonmetastatic thyroid tumors. Overall study: Comparative analysis of repertoires was undertaken across blood and tumor or nodule tissue obtained from malignant and benign thyroid patients.

The entire patient cohort was treatment-naive prior to thyroid surgery. TCRdb re-processed the PCR reads through MiXCR. Seen here are around 65,000 clones, more than 13% observed once, and the top ten hold just over 6.5%. Between the trimmed V and J ends, which lost 8 bases and 7 bases, there was a span of 11 bases. Germline-derived CDR1 and CDR2 are SGHAT and FQNNGV. The CDR3 runs to 11 residues. This clone has ten or more counts. The J gene is TRBJ1-2, the V gene TRBV11-2, with D possibly TRBD1 on 5 matching bases. The sample taken for sequencing was blood. This TCR was sampled from a male donor with papillary thyroid cancer or a benign thyroid nodule (not recorded which). Some clones in this sample may be carry-over from other donors' samples. The CDR3 here is CASFQRGGYTF. In DNA form, the CDR3 reads TGTGCCAGCTTCCAAAGGGGTGGCTACACCTTC.